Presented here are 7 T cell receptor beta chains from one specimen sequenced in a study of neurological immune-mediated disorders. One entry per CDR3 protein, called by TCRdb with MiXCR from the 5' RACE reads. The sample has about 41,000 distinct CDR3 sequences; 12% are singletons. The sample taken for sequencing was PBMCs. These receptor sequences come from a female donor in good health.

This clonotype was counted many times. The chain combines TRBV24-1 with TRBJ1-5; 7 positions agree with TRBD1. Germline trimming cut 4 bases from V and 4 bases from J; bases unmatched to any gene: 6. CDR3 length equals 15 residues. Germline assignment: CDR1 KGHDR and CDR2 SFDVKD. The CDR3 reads CATSDPGTENQPQHF. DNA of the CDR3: TGTGCCACCAGTGACCCCGGGACAGAGAATCAGCCCCAGCATTTT.

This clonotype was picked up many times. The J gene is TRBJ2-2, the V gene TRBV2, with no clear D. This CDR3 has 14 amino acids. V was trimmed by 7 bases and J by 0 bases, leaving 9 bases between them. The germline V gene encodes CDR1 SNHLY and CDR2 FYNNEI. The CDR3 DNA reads TGTGCCAGCATCTACGGTGCGAACACCGGGGAGCTGTTTTTT. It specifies CASIYGANTGELFF.

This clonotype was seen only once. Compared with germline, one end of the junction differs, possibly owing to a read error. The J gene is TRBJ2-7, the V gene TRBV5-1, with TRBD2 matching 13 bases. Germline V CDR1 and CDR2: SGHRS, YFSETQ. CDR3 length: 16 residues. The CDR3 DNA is TGCGCCAACAGCCCTGCACGGACTAGCGGGAGCTACGAGCAGTACTTC. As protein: CANSPARTSGSYEQYF.

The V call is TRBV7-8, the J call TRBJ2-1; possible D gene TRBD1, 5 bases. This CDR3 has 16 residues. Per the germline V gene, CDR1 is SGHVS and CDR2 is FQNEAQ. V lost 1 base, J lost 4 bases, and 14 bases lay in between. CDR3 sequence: CASSLGRQTTYNEQFF. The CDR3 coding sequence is TGTGCCAGCAGCTTAGGGCGACAGACAACTTACAATGAGCAGTTCTTC.

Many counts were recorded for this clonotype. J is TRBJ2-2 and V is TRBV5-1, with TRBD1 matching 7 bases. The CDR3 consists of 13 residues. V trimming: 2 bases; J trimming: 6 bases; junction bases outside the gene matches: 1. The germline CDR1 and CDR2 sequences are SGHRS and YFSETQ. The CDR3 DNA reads TGCGCCAGCAGCTTCCAGGGGGCCGGGGAGCTGTTTTTT. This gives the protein CASSFQGAGELFF.

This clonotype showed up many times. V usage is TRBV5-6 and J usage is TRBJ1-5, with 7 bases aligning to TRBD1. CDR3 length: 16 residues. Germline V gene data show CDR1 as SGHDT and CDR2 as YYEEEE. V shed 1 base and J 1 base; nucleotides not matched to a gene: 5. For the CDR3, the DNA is TGTGCCAGCAGCTTGTATGGGACAGCAAGCAATCAGCCCCAGCATTTT. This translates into CASSLYGTASNQPQHF.

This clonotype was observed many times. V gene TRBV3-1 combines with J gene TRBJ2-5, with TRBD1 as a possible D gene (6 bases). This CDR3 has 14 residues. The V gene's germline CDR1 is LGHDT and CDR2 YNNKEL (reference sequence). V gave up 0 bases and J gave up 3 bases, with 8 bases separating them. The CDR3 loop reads CASSQDYREETQYF. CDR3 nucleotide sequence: TGTGCCAGCAGCCAAGATTACAGGGAAGAGACCCAGTACTTC.